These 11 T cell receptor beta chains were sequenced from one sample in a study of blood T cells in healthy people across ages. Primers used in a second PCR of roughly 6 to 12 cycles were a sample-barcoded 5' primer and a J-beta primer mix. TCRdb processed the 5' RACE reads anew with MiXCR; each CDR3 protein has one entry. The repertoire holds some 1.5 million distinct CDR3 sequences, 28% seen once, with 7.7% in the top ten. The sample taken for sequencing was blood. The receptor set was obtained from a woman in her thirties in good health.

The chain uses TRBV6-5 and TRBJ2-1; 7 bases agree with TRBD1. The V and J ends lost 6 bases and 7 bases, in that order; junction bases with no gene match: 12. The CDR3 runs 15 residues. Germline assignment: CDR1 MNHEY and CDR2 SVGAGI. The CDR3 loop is CASSTRGRSTNEQFF. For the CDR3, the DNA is TGTGCCAGCAGCACGAGGGGGCGCAGCACAAATGAGCAGTTCTTC.

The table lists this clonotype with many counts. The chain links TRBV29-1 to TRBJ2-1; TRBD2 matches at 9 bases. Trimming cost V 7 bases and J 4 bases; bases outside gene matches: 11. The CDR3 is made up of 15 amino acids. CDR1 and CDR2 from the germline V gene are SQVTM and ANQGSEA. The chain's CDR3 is CSAHAIAGDYNEQFF. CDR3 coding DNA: TGCAGCGCCCATGCTATAGCGGGGGATTACAATGAGCAGTTCTTC.

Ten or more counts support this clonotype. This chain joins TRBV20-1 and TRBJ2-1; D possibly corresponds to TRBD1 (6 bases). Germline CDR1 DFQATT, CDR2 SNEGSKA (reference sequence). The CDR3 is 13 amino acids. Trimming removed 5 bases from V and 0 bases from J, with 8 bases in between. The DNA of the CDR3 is TGCAGTGCTGGACAGCACTCCTACAATGAGCAGTTCTTC. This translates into CSAGQHSYNEQFF.

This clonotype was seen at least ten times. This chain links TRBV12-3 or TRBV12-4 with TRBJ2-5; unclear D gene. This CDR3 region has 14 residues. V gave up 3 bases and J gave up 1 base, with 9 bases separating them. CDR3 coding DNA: TGTGCCAGCAGTTTGAGCTACCCCCAAGAGACCCAGTACTTC. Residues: CASSLSYPQETQYF.

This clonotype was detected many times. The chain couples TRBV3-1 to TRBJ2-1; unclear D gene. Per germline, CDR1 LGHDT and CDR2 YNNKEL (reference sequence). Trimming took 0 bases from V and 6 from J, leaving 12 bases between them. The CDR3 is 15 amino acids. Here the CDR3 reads CASSQDTSDSNEQFF. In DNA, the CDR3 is TGTGCCAGCAGCCAAGATACCTCGGATTCCAATGAGCAGTTCTTC.

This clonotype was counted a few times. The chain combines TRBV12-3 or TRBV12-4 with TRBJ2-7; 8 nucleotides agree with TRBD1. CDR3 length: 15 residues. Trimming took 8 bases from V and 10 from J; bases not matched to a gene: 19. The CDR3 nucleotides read TGTGCCAGCGGCTCGCCTCCAGGGGGCGCCGAGGCCCAGTACTTC. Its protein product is CASGSPPGGAEAQYF.

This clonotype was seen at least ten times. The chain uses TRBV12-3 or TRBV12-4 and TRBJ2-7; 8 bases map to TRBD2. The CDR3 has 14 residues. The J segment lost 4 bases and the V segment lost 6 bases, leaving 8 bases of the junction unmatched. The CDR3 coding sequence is TGTGCCAGCAGCATCCAAGCGGGAGTTTACGAGCAGTACTTC. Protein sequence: CASSIQAGVYEQYF.

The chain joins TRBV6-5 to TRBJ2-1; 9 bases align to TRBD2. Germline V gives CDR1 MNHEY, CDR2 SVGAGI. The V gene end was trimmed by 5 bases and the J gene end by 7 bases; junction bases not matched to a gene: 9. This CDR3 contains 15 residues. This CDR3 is CASSPAGGPVNEQFF. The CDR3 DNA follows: TGTGCCAGCAGTCCTGCGGGAGGGCCAGTGAATGAGCAGTTCTTC.

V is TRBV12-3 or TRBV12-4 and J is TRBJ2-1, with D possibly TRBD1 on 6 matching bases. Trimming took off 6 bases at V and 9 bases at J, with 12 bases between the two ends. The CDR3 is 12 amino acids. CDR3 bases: TGTGCCAGCAGCTACAGGGCAGGTGAGCAGTTCTTC. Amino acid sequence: CASSYRAGEQFF.

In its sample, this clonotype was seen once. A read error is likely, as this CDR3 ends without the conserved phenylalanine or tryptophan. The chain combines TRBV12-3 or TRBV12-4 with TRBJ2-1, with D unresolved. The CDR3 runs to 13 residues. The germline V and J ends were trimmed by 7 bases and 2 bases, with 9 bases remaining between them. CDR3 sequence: CASTTAAYNEQFL. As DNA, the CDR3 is TGTGCCAGCACAACGGCGGCCTACAATGAGCAGTTCTTA.

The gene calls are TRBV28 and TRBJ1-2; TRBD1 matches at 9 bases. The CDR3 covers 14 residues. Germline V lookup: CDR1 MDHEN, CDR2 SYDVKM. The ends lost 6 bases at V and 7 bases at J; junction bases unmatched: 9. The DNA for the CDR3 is TGTGCCAGCAGACCGGGACAGGGTGAAACTGGCTACACCTTC. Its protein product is CASRPGQGETGYTF.